Following are 13 T cell receptor beta chains from one sample sequenced in a study of Graves' ophthalmopathy and Graves' hyperthyroidism. RNA transcripts served as template for amplifying TCR beta CDR3 sequences. The authors performed first-round RT-PCR with HTBI primers and then a second-round multiplex PCR. TCRdb fed the multiplex PCR reads into MiXCR, producing one record per CDR3 protein. The table has some 1.1 million distinct CDR3 sequences, less than 45% seen once. The sequenced sample was peripheral blood or thyroid tissue (not recorded which). These receptor sequences come from an adult man with Graves' hyperthyroidism.

As to this clonotype: Relative to the germline gene, one junction end is altered; a read error may explain this. This sequence joins TRBV7-9 and TRBJ2-5, with D perhaps being TRBD1 or TRBD2 (5 bases each). CDR3 size: 13 residues. The V gene's germline CDR1 is SEHNR and CDR2 FQNEAQ (reference sequence). The CDR3 here is CASSLNQGETLYF. The CDR3 DNA sequence: TGTGCCAGCAGCTTAAATCAGGGAGAGACCCTGTACTTC.

The chain couples TRBV7-9 to TRBJ1-1, with 8 bases lining up with TRBD1. The V gene end was trimmed by 2 bases and the J gene end by 0 bases; junction bases not matched to a gene: 8. The length of the CDR3 is 17 residues. Germline V CDR1 and CDR2: SEHNR, FQNEAQ (reference sequence). CDR3 amino acids: CASSLSVRTGLNTEAFF. DNA of the CDR3: TGTGCCAGCAGCTTATCGGTAAGGACAGGGCTGAACACTGAAGCTTTCTTT.

This chain links TRBV29-1 with TRBJ2-3; possibly TRBD1 for D (5 bases). Germline values: CDR1 SQVTM, CDR2 ANQGSEA. The length of the CDR3 is 14 residues. V dropped 1 base and J dropped 3 bases, with 11 bases sitting between them. The CDR3 nucleotides read TGCAGCGTTGAAGTGGGGCGTAATACAGATACGCAGTATTTT. Its translation is CSVEVGRNTDTQYF.

This clonotype was seen repeatedly, ten times or more. This rearrangement joins TRBV29-1 to TRBJ2-7; 7 bases are shared with TRBD2. CDR1 is SQVTM and CDR2 is ANQGSEA in the germline V gene. V dropped 5 bases and J dropped 2; count of bases not matched to a gene: 3. This CDR3 region has 12 residues. The CDR3 DNA sequence: TGCAGCGTTAGAGCGGGGCCCTACGAGCAGTACTTC. Its translation: CSVRAGPYEQYF.

Only a few counts were recorded for this clonotype. The rearrangement joins TRBV12-3 or TRBV12-4 to TRBJ2-2; 8 bases line up with TRBD1. The CDR3 is 15 amino acids. Trimming removed 5 bases from V and 6 bases from J; junction bases left unmatched: 8. CDR3 amino acids: CASSPQGVLSGELFF. The CDR3, as DNA: TGTGCCAGCAGTCCACAGGGGGTGTTGTCCGGGGAGCTGTTTTTT.

The rearrangement links TRBV6-4 to TRBJ2-5; TRBD2 might be the D (5 bases). The germline V gene encodes CDR1 MRHNA and CDR2 SNTAGT. V lost 2 bases, J lost 4 bases, and 14 bases lay in between. The length of the CDR3 is 15 residues. In nucleotides, the CDR3 is TGTGCCAGCAGTGACGGAGGAGCGCCGGTAGAGACCCAGTACTTC. Translation: CASSDGGAPVETQYF.

The chain employs TRBV6-2 or TRBV6-3 and TRBJ1-1, with D unresolved. Trimming removed 0 bases from V and 1 base from J, with 15 bases in between. CDR3 length: 17 amino acids. Germline assignment: CDR1 MNHEY and CDR2 SVGEGT. The CDR3 protein is CASSYSYSARKNTEAFF. The CDR3 DNA reads TGTGCCAGCAGTTACTCTTATAGCGCCAGAAAGAACACTGAAGCTTTCTTT.

This clonotype was seen many times. The chain is built from TRBV12-3 or TRBV12-4 and TRBJ2-7; 8 nucleotides agree with TRBD1. After removal of 7 bases from V and 6 bases from J, the junction contained 14 bases not matched to a gene. CDR3 length: 15 residues. The CDR3 here is CASTRLGTGLPEQYF. In nucleotides, the CDR3 is TGTGCCAGCACCCGTCTAGGGACAGGACTTCCCGAGCAGTACTTC.

This clonotype was seen repeatedly, ten times or more. The rearrangement links TRBV2 to TRBJ2-7; D might be TRBD1 (6 bases). The CDR3 has 13 amino acids. Germline assignment: CDR1 SNHLY and CDR2 FYNNEI. V was trimmed by 7 bases and J by 5 bases, leaving 15 bases between them. CDR3 nucleotide sequence: TGTGCCAGCATTGGCAGGGGATGGAACGAGCAGTACTTC. Translating gives CASIGRGWNEQYF.

This clonotype was recorded at least ten times. The chain is built from TRBV29-1 and TRBJ2-5; possible D gene TRBD1, 5 bases. Germline V CDR1 and CDR2: SQVTM, ANQGSEA. The length of the CDR3 is 13 residues. V lost 4 bases, J lost 5 bases, and 14 bases lay in between. Here the CDR3 DNA reads TGCAGCGTTGCTCCGAGCAGGGTGGAGACCCAGTACTTC. Protein sequence: CSVAPSRVETQYF.

This clonotype was detected only a few times. This sequence joins TRBV2 and TRBJ1-3; D is unclear. This CDR3 is built from 15 residues. The germline V gene encodes CDR1 SNHLY and CDR2 FYNNEI. Deletions cut 5 bases from V and 0 bases from J, with 11 bases between. Written as DNA, the CDR3 is TGTGCCAGCAGTACATGGGGTTTCTCTGGAAACACCATATATTTT. Encoded protein: CASSTWGFSGNTIYF.

This clonotype was picked up many times. The genes are TRBV7-2 and TRBJ1-1, with D unresolved. Germline lookup yields CDR1 SGHTA and CDR2 FQGNSA. This CDR3 region has 15 residues. The V end lost 6 bases, the J end lost 3 bases, and 17 bases lay between the germline ends. As DNA, the CDR3 is TGTGCCAGCAGGAACAGTAGGAGTTTCGACACTGAAGCTTTCTTT. Translation gives CASRNSRSFDTEAFF.

With respect to this clonotype: One junction end does not reproduce the germline sequence, and a read error may be involved. J is TRBJ1-1 and V is TRBV10-2; no reliable D call. CDR3 length: 15 residues. Germline V CDR1 and CDR2: WSHSY, SAAADI. Here the CDR3 reads CASSYAKQLNTEAFF. The CDR3 DNA reads as TGTGCCAGCAGTTACGCCAAGCAACTGAACACTGAAGCTTTCTTT.